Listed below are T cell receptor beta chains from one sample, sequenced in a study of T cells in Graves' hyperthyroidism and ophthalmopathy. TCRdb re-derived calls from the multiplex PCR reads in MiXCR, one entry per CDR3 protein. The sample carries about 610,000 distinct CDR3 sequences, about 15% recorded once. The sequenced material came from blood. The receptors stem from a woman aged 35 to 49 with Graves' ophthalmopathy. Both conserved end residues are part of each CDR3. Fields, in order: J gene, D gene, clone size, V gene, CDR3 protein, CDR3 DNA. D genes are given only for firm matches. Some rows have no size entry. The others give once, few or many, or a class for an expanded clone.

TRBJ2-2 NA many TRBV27 CASAHQRNRGGGELFF TGTGCCAGCGCCCACCAACGGAACAGGGGAGGCGGGGAGCTGTTTTTT
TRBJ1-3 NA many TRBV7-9 CASTEGGDGNTIYF TGTGCCAGCACCGAGGGGGGCGATGGAAACACCATATATTTT
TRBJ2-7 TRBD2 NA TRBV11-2 CASSLRSAGGSSYEQYF TGTGCCAGCAGCTTACGATCTGCGGGAGGGAGCTCCTACGAGCAGTACTTC
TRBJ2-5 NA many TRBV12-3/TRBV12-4 CASSLRLGIETQYF TGTGCCAGCAGTTTACGACTGGGGATAGAGACCCAGTACTTC
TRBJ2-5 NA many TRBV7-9 CASGTTQYF TGTGCCAGCGGAACTACCCAGTACTTC
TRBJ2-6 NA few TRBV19 CASSIGDTWSSGANVLTF TGTGCCAGTAGTATTGGGGACACCTGGAGCTCTGGGGCCAACGTCCTGACTTTC
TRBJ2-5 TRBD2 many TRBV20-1 CSERGEETQYF TGCAGTGAGCGGGGGGAAGAGACCCAGTACTTC
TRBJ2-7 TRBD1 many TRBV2 CASGQGRIYEQYF TGTGCCAGCGGACAGGGACGGATATACGAGCAGTACTTC
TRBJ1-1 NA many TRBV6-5 CASSYSSYKLNTEAFF TGTGCCAGCAGTTACTCTTCTTACAAATTGAACACTGAAGCTTTCTTT
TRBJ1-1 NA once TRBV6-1 CASSDPGQGNTEAFF TGTGCCAGCAGTGACCCAGGGCAGGGGAACACTGAAGCTTTCTTT
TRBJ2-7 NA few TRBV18 CASSPTGARDEQYF TGTGCCAGCTCACCTACCGGGGCGCGGGACGAGCAGTACTTC
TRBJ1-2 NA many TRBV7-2 CASSLAGRDYGYTF TGTGCCAGCAGCTTAGCCGGGCGTGACTATGGCTACACCTTC
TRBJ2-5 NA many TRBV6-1 CASSESRGLQETQYF TGTGCCAGCAGTGAATCGAGGGGTTTACAAGAGACCCAGTACTTC
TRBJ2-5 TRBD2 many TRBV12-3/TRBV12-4 CASSLSSGTETQYF TGTGCCAGCAGTCTCTCTAGCGGGACAGAGACCCAGTACTTC
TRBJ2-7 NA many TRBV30 CAWTRETYSYEQYF TGTGCCTGGACACGGGAAACCTACTCCTACGAGCAGTACTTC
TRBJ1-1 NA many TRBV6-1 CATFPGTENTEAFF TGTGCCACTTTCCCGGGGACCGAGAACACTGAAGCTTTCTTT
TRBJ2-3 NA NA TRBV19 CASSIGLLRTDTQYF TGTGCCAGTAGTATCGGCCTCCTCCGCACAGATACGCAGTATTTT
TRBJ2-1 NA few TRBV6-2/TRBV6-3 CASSTGISNEQFF TGTGCCAGCAGTACTGGTATATCCAATGAGCAGTTCTTC
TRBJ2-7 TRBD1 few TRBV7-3 CASSLMGSGQGAPFYEQYF TGTGCCAGCAGCTTAATGGGTTCGGGACAGGGGGCACCATTCTACGAGCAGTACTTC
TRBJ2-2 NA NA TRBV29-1 CSVGTTGNGELFF TGCAGCGTTGGAACCACCGGGAACGGGGAGCTGTTTTTT
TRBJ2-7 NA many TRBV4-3 CASSQVLRDVQYF TGCGCCAGCAGCCAAGTGCTCCGGGACGTGCAGTACTTC
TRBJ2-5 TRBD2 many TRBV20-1 CSAEGLAGVETQYF TGCAGTGCTGAAGGACTAGCGGGAGTAGAGACCCAGTACTTC
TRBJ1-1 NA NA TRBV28 CASTRTGPPGAFF TGTGCCAGCACCCGAACAGGACCCCCGGGAGCTTTCTTT
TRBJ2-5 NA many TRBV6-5 CASRPQGPGTQYF TGTGCCAGCAGACCACAGGGCCCGGGGACCCAGTACTTC
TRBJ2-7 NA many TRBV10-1 CASSLGLGGEQYF TGCGCCAGCAGCCTGGGTCTGGGGGGCGAGCAGTACTTC
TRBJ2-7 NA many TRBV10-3 CAISESGIEQYF TGTGCCATCAGTGAGTCCGGAATCGAGCAGTACTTC
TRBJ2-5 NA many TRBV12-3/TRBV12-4 CASSPPARYTETQYF TGTGCCAGCAGCCCTCCCGCTAGGTATACAGAGACCCAGTACTTC
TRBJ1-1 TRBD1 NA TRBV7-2 CASRKFTGGNTEAFF TGTGCCAGCAGAAAATTCACAGGGGGGAACACTGAAGCTTTCTTT
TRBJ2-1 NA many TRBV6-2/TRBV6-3 CASSYAGTDTNEQFF TGTGCCAGCAGTTACGCGGGGACTGACACCAATGAGCAGTTCTTC
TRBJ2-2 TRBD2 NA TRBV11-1 CASSRLRLAGGPDTGELFF TGTGCCAGCAGCCGCCTACGACTAGCGGGAGGGCCAGACACCGGGGAGCTGTTTTTT
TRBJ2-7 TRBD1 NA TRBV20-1 CSAALRGLREQYF TGCAGTGCTGCTTTGAGGGGGCTAAGAGAGCAGTACTTC
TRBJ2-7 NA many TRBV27 CASKSQVEDEQYF TGTGCCAGCAAGTCGCAGGTAGAGGACGAGCAGTACTTC
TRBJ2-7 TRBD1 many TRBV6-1 CASTPTDRGRSDEQYF TGTGCCAGCACCCCAACTGACAGGGGAAGGAGTGACGAGCAGTACTTC
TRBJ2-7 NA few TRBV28 CASSSSPNLVPSRGGYF TGTGCCAGCAGTTCCTCCCCTAACCTAGTCCCTAGTCGAGGGGGGTACTTC
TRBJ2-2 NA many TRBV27 CASREWAPLNTGELFF TGTGCCAGTCGGGAGTGGGCCCCTTTGAACACCGGGGAGCTGTTTTTT
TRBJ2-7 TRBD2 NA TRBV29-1 CSVRLAGGLDEQYF TGCAGCGTCCGACTAGCGGGAGGTCTCGACGAGCAGTACTTC
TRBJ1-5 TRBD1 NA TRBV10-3 CAISALGQGQPQHF TGTGCCATCAGTGCCCTCGGACAGGGCCAGCCCCAGCATTTT
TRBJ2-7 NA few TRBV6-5 CASSYSRGGYSYEQYF TGTGCCAGCAGTTACTCCAGGGGCGGCTACTCCTACGAGCAGTACTTC
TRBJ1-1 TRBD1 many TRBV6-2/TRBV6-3 CASSYSPGTANGDAEAFF TGTGCCAGCAGTTATAGCCCCGGGACAGCGAACGGAGACGCTGAAGCTTTCTTT
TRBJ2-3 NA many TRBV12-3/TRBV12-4 CASTELGATDTQYF TGTGCCAGCACCGAACTAGGAGCCACAGATACGCAGTATTTT
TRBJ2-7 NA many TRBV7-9 CASSGRDARQYF TGTGCCAGCAGCGGAAGGGACGCGAGGCAGTACTTC